The clone carrying this T cell receptor (beta chain) was counted many times. The sample originates from a study of T-cell reconstitution after alpha-beta-depleted transplantation in children. Unique molecular identifiers were incorporated into the prepared TCRbeta library. TCRdb reprocessed the PCR reads with MiXCR, giving one entry per CDR3 protein. The data contain around 200,000 distinct CDR3 sequences, around 10% of them singletons. The receptor was derived from a human donor who donated a stem cell graft to a child with acute lymphoblastic leukemia. The material was PBMCs from the stem cell graft donor, obtained from the stem cell graft.

This chain's CDR3 is CASSRFSGGAVDEQFF. In nucleotides, the CDR3 is TGTGCCAGCAGCCGCTTTAGCGGGGGGGCCGTCGATGAGCAGTTCTTC. The gene calls are TRBV3-1 and TRBJ2-1; 11 nucleotides agree with TRBD2. Per the germline V gene, CDR1 is LGHDT and CDR2 is YNNKEL (reference sequence). The CDR3 runs to 16 residues. V shed 4 bases and J 8 bases; nucleotides not matched to a gene: 10.